This T cell receptor beta chain originates from a study of blood T cell repertoires in COVID-19. As for the study in general: Spain, Italy and the United States supplied samples that represented acute and convalescent COVID-19. From T cells, B-cell-depleted T cells, or PBMCs came the material, which was cDNA or gDNA.

In the authors' workflow: Reference gene primer amplification yielded estimated nucleated cell counts. Libraries were prepared by immunoSEQ multiplex PCR; TCRdb keeps only in-frame clonotypes and omits some of them. The DNA was the basis for D and trimming; V, J and clone size are from that table. The sample has roughly 700,000 clones, 90% seen once; the top ten hold over 0.2%. Deletions cut 6 bases from V and 4 bases from J, with 21 bases between. This CDR3 has 17 residues. Germline CDR1 reads KGHSH; CDR2 reads LQKENI. Material for sequencing was peripheral blood. The chain combines TRBV18 with TRBJ2-2, with a weak D call TRBD1 (5 bases). This clonotype was obtained from a woman in her late teens or twenties with acute or convalescent COVID-19. In DNA form, the CDR3 reads TGTGCCAGCTCCCCGATCATGGCAGGGCGCAGCACCGGGGAGCTGTTTTTT. This encodes CASSPIMAGRSTGELFF.